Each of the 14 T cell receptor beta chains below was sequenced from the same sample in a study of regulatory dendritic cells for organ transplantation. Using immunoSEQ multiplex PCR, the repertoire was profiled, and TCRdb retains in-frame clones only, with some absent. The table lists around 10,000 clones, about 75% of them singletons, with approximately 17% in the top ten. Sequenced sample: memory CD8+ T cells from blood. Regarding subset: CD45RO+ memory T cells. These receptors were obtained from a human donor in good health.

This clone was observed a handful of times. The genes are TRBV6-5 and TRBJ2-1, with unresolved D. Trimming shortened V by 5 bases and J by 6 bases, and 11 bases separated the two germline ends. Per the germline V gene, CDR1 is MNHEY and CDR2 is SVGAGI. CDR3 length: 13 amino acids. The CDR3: CASSRAFGNEQFF. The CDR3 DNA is TGTGCCAGCAGTCGGGCTTTTGGCAATGAGCAGTTCTTC.

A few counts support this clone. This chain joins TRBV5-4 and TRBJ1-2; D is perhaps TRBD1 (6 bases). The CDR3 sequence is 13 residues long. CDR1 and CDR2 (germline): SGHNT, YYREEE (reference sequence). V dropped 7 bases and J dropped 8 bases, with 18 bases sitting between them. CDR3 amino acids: CASSDRGAKGYTF. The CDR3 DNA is TGTGCCAGCTCTGATCGGGGGGCCAAAGGCTACACCTTC. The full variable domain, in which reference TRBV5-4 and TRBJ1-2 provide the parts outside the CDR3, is ETGVTQSPTHLIKTRGQQVTLRCSSQSGHNTVSWYQQALGQGPQFIFQYYREEENGRGNFPPRFSGLQFPNYSSELNVNALELDDSALYLCASSDRGAKGYTFGSGTRLTVV.

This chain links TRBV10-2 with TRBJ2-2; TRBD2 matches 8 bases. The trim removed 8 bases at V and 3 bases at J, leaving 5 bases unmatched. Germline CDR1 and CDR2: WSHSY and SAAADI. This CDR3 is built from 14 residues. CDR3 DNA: TGCGCCAGCCGAGCGGGAGTGGACACCGGGGAGCTGTTTTTT. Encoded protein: CASRAGVDTGELFF.

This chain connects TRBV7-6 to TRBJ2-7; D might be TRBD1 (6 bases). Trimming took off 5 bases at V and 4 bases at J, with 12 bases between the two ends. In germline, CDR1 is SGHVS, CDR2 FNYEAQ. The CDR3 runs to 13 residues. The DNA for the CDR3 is TGTGCCAGCAGCCCGGACAGCAGTTACGAGCAGTACTTC. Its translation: CASSPDSSYEQYF. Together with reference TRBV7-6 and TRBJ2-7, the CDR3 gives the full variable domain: GAGVSQSPRYKVTKRGQDVALRCDPISGHVSLYWYRQALGQGPEFLTYFNYEAQQDKSGLPNDRFSAERPEGSISTLTIQRTEQRDSAMYRCASSPDSSYEQYFGPGTRLTVT.

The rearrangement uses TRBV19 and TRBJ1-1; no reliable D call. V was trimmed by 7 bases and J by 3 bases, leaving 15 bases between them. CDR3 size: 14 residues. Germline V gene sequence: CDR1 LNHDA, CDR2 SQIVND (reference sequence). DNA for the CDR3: TGTGCCAGTACCCCAAACCCGGGATACACTGAAGCTTTCTTT. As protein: CASTPNPGYTEAFF. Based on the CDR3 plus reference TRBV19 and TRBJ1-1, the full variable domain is DGGITQSPKYLFRKEGQNVTLSCEQNLNHDAMYWYRQDPGQGLRLIYYSQIVNDFQKGDIAEGYSVSREKKESFPLTVTSAQKNPTAFYLCASTPNPGYTEAFFGQGTRLTVV.

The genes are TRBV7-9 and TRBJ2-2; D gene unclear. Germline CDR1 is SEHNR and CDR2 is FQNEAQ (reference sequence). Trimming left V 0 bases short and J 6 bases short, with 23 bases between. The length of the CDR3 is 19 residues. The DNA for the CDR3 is TGTGCCAGCAGCTTAGCCTCCCGGGCCCTTCAAGAAGGCGCCGGGGAGCTGTTTTTT. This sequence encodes CASSLASRALQEGAGELFF.

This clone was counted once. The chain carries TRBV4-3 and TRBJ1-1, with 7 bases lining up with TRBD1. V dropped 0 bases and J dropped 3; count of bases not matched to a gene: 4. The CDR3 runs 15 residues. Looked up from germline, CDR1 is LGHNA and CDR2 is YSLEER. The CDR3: CASSQERGLYTEAFF. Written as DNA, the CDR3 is TGCGCCAGCAGCCAAGAGAGGGGGCTTTACACTGAAGCTTTCTTT.

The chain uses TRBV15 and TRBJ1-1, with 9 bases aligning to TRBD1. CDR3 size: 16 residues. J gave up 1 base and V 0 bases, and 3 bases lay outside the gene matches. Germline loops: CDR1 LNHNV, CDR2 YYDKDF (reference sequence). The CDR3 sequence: CATSRDTTGGNTEAFF. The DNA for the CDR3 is TGTGCCACCAGCAGAGATACGACAGGGGGGAACACTGAAGCTTTCTTT.

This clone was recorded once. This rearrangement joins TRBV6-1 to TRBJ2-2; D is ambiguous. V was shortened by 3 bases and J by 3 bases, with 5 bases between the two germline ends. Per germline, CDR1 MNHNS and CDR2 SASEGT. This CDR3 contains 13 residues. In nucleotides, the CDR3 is TGTGCCAGCAGTGATGGGGACACCGGGGAGCTGTTTTTT. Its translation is CASSDGDTGELFF.

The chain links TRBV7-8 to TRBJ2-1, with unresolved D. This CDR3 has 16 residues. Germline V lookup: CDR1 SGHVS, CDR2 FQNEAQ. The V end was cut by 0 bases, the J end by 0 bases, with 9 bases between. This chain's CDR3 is CASSLAGPSSYNEQFF. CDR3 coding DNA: TGTGCCAGCAGCTTAGCGGGCCCCAGCTCCTACAATGAGCAGTTCTTC.

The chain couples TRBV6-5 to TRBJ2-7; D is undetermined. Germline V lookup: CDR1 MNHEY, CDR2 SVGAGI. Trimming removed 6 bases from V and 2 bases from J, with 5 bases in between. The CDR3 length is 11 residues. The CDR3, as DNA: TGTGCCAGCAGCCTTACCTACGAGCAGTACTTC. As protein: CASSLTYEQYF.

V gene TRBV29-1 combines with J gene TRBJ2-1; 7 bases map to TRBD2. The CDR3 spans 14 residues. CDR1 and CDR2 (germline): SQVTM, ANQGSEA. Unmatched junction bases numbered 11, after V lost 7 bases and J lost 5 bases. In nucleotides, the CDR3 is TGCAGCGCCGCGGGACTACCAAATAACAATGAGCAGTTCTTC. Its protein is CSAAGLPNNNEQFF.

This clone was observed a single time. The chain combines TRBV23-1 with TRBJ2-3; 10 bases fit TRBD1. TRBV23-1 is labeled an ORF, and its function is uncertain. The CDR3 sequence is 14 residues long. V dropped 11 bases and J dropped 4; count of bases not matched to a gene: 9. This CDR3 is CARPGQGWADTQYF. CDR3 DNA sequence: TGCGCCCGACCGGGACAGGGGTGGGCAGATACGCAGTATTTT.

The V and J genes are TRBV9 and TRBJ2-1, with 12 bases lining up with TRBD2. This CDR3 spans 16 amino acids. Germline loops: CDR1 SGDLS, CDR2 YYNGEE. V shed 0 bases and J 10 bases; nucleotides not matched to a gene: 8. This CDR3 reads CASSVELAGGLAEQFF. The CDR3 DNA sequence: TGTGCCAGCAGCGTAGAGCTAGCGGGGGGGCTGGCGGAGCAGTTCTTC.